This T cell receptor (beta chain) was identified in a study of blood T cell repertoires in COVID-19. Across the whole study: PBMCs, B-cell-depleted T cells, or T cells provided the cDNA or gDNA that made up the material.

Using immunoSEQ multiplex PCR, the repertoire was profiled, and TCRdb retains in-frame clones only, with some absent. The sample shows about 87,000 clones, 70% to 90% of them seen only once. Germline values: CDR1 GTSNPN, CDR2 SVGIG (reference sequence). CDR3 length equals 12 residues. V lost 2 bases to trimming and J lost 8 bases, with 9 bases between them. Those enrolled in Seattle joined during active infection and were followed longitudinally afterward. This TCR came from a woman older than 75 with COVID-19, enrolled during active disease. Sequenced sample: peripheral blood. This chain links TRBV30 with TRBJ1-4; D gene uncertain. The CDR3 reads CAWSRGPEKLFF. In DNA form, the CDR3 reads TGTGCCTGGAGTCGAGGGCCCGAAAAACTGTTTTTT.